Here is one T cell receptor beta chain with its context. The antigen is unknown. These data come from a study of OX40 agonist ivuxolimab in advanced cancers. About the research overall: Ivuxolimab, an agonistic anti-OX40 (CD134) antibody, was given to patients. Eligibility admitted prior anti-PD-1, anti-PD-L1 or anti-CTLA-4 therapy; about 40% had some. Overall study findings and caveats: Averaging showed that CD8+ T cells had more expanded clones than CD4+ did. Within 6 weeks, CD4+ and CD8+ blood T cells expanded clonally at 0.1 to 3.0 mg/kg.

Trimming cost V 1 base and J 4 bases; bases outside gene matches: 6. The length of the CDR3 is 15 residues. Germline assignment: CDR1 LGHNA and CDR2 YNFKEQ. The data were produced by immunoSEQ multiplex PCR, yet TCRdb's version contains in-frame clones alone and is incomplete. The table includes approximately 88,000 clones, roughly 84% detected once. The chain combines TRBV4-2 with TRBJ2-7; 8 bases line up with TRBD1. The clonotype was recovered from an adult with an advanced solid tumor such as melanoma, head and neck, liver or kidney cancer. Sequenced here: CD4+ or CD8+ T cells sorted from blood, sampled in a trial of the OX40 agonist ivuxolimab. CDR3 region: CASSQGSGGSYEQYF. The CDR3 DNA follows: TGTGCCAGCAGCCAAGGTTCAGGGGGCTCATACGAGCAGTACTTC.